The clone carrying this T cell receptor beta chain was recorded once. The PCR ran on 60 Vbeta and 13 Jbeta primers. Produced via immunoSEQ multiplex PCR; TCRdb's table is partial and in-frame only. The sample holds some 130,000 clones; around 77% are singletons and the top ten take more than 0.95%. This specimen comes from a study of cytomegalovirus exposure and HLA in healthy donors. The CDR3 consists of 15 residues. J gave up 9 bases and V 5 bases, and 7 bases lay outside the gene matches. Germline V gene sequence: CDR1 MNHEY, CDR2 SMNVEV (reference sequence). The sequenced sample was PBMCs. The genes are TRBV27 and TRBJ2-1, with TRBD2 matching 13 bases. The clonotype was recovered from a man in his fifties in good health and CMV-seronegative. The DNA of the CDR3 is TGTGCCAGCAGTACAACTAGCGGGAGGGCCGGTGAGCAGTTCTTC. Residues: CASSTTSGRAGEQFF.